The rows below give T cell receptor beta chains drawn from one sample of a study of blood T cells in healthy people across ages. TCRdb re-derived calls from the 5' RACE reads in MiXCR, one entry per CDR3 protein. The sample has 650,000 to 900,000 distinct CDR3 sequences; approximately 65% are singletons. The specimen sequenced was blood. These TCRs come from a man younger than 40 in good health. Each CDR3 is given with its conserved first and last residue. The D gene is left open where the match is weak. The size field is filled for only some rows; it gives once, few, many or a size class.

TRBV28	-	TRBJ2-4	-	TGTGCCAGCCGGCCACCAGGGGATCACATTCAGTACTTC	CASRPPGDHIQYF
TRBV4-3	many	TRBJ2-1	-	TGCGCCAGCAGCCAAGCCCACCAATCCCTCAGAGGGCGCAATGAGCAGTTCTTC	CASSQAHQSLRGRNEQFF
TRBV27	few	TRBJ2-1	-	TGTGCCAGCAGTCCATCCCACGGGGATGAGCAGTTCTTC	CASSPSHGDEQFF
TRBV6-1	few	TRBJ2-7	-	TGTGCCAGCAGTACAGATACGCCCTACGAGCAGTACTTC	CASSTDTPYEQYF
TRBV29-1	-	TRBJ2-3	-	TGCAGCACCAGCCGGGACCTCTCTCCGGATACGCAGTATTTT	CSTSRDLSPDTQYF
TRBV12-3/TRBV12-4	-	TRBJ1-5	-	TGTGCCAGCAGTGTAGATCGGCTGGGTCAGCCCCAGCATTTT	CASSVDRLGQPQHF
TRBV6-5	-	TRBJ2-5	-	TGTGCCAGCAGTTCTCCCTGGGCGCGGGAGACCCAGTACTTC	CASSSPWARETQYF
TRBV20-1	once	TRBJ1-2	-	TGCAGTGCTAGAGATCGAGAGGGGGGGATATATGGCTACACCTTC	CSARDREGGIYGYTF
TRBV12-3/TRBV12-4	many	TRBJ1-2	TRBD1	TGTGCCAGCAGTCCCATATGGTTGACAGGGGGCGCGATGGGTGGCTACACCTTC	CASSPIWLTGGAMGGYTF
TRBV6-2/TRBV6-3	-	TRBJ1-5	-	TGTGCCAGCAGTTACTACAGGAGCAATCAGCCCCAGCATTTT	CASSYYRSNQPQHF
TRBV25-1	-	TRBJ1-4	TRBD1	TGTGCCAGCAGTGAAGTTAGGACAGGGCAGGAAAAACTGTTTTTT	CASSEVRTGQEKLFF
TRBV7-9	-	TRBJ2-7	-	TGTGCCAGTAGCTTTGGGCAAATACTTAGCTCCTACGAGCAGTACTTC	CASSFGQILSSYEQYF
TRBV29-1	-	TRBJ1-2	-	TGCAGCGCCCTCGGCGGGGCAGTCCCCTATGGCTACACCTTC	CSALGGAVPYGYTF
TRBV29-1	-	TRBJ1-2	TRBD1	TGCAGCGTTGTGCTCGGGACAGGGTATGGCTACACCTTC	CSVVLGTGYGYTF
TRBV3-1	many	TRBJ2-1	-	TGTGCCAGCAGCCTCGGACAGCCTTTTTACAATGAGCAGTTCTTC	CASSLGQPFYNEQFF